A selection of T cell receptor beta chains follows, all from one sample in a study of blood T cell repertoires in COVID-19. Here immunoSEQ multiplex PCR was the method, and the copy in TCRdb shows in-frame clones only, minus some. There are 250,000 to 300,000 clones in the sample; around nine tenths occur only once, and roughly 10% lies in the top ten. The sequenced sample consisted of peripheral blood. Receptors were obtained from a woman between 25 and 40 years old with COVID-19, enrolled during active disease. The CDR3 runs from the conserved cysteine through the conserved F or W. A D gene is named only where the DNA matches it firmly. Some rows mark clone size as missing; the rest say once, few, many or name a class of expanded clone.

TRBJ1-1,TRBV6-5,.,.,CASHPGTLNTEAFF,TGTGCCAGCCATCCCGGGACATTGAACACTGAAGCTTTCTTT
TRBJ1-1,TRBV7-2,.,.,CASSLGSWEAFF,TGTGCCAGCAGCTTAGGAAGCTGGGAAGCTTTCTTT
TRBJ1-4,TRBV5-6,.,TRBD1,CASSTYRTGRSEKLFF,TGTGCCAGCAGCACCTATAGGACAGGGAGATCCGAAAAACTGTTTTTT
TRBJ2-3,TRBV4-1,.,TRBD1,CASSQPNRGPRNTQYF,TGCGCCAGCAGCCAACCCAACAGGGGCCCTCGAAATACGCAGTATTTT
TRBJ1-6,TRBV3-1/TRBV3-2,.,.,CASSQDFRGLIGSYNSPLHF,TGTGCCAGCAGCCAAGATTTCCGGGGGTTAATAGGGTCCTATAATTCACCCCTCCACTTT
TRBJ2-1,TRBV28,.,TRBD2,CASSRTGGGYNEQFF,TGTGCCAGCAGTCGGACTGGCGGGGGATACAATGAGCAGTTCTTC
TRBJ2-4,TRBV4-3,.,.,CASSQGLSPVNIQYF,TGCGCCAGCAGCCAAGGGCTTTCCCCTGTAAACATTCAGTACTTC
TRBJ1-1,TRBV25-1,.,TRBD1,CASSESRQGMNTEAFF,TGTGCCAGCAGTGAATCCCGACAGGGGATGAACACTGAAGCTTTCTTT
TRBJ2-3,TRBV19,.,.,CASSIDPSQGTDTQYF,TGTGCCAGTAGTATAGATCCCTCCCAGGGAACAGATACGCAGTATTTT
TRBJ1-6,TRBV25-1,.,TRBD1,CAIQGASYNSPLHF,TGTGCCATCCAGGGGGCCTCCTATAATTCACCCCTCCACTTT
TRBJ2-7,TRBV7-9,once,.,CASSSRLVAPYEQYF,TGTGCCAGCAGCTCGCGACTAGTTGCCCCCTACGAGCAGTACTTC
TRBJ2-1,TRBV6-5,.,.,CASSYSPQPYNEQFF,TGTGCCAGCAGTTACTCACCACAACCCTACAATGAGCAGTTCTTC
TRBJ2-7,TRBV7-3,.,TRBD2,CASPALAELTYEQYF,TGTGCCAGTCCCGCTCTAGCGGAGTTAACCTACGAGCAGTACTTC
TRBJ2-7,TRBV11-2,.,TRBD1,CASSLPGTAYEQYF,TGTGCCAGCAGCCTCCCGGGGACAGCCTACGAGCAGTACTTC
TRBJ1-1,TRBV12-3/TRBV12-4,.,.,CASINDMNTEAFF,TGTGCCAGCATTAATGACATGAACACTGAAGCTTTCTTT
TRBJ1-2,TRBV15,.,TRBD1,CATSRYTGGNYGYTF,TGTGCCACCAGCAGATATACAGGGGGAAACTATGGCTACACCTTC
TRBJ2-7,TRBV28,once,TRBD1,CASSLAGTGLNEQYF,TGTGCCAGCAGTCTCGCCGGGACAGGGCTAAACGAGCAGTACTTC
TRBJ2-7,TRBV20-1,.,.,CSASSGVYPYEQYF,TGCAGTGCTAGTTCGGGAGTTTACCCCTACGAGCAGTACTTC
TRBJ1-2,TRBV19,.,.,CASSLSGGYTF,TGTGCCAGTAGTCTTTCGGGAGGCTACACCTTC
TRBJ1-3,TRBV5-1,once,TRBD1,CASSPEGQSSGNTIYF,TGCGCCAGCAGCCCGGAGGGACAGTCCTCTGGAAACACCATATATTTT
TRBJ1-1,TRBV5-1,.,TRBD1,CASSGGQGVSGAFF,TGCGCCAGCAGCGGGGGACAGGGGGTCTCCGGTGCTTTCTTT
TRBJ1-3,TRBV6-5,.,TRBD1,CASSRQGSSGNTIYF,TGTGCCAGCAGTCGACAGGGATCCTCTGGAAACACCATATATTTT
TRBJ1-4,TRBV27,.,TRBD1,CASRLNRQGQNEKLFF,TGTGCCAGCAGATTAAATAGACAGGGACAGAATGAAAAACTGTTTTTT
TRBJ1-5,TRBV2,.,TRBD1,CASTQGFQPQHF,TGTGCCAGCACACAGGGGTTCCAGCCCCAGCATTTT
TRBJ1-1,TRBV6-5,.,.,CASSFDRYMNTEAFF,TGTGCCAGCAGTTTCGACAGGTACATGAACACTGAAGCTTTCTTT
TRBJ2-7,TRBV7-2,.,TRBD1,CASSAGTGYYEQYF,TGTGCCAGCAGCGCCGGGACAGGATACTACGAGCAGTACTTC
TRBJ2-1,TRBV2,.,TRBD2,CASSGGLAGTGNEQFF,TGTGCCAGCAGTGGGGGACTAGCGGGGACGGGCAATGAGCAGTTCTTC
TRBJ1-5,TRBV23-1,few,.,CASSQGRRNQPQHF,TGCGCCAGCAGTCAGGGCAGGAGGAATCAGCCCCAGCATTTT
TRBJ1-1,TRBV10-1,.,TRBD1,CASSSGTGDTEAFF,TGCGCCAGCAGCTCCGGGACAGGGGACACTGAAGCTTTCTTT
TRBJ2-3,TRBV7-9,.,.,CASSSRQGRGTDTQYF,TGTGCCAGCAGCTCCCGACAGGGGCGGGGGACAGATACGCAGTATTTT
TRBJ2-7,TRBV7-9,.,.,CASSLDPAATYEQYF,TGTGCCAGCAGCTTAGATCCTGCGGCTACCTACGAGCAGTACTTC
TRBJ2-1,TRBV20-1,.,.,CSVRGYNEQFF,TGCAGTGTTCGCGGGTACAATGAGCAGTTCTTC
TRBJ1-1,TRBV7-6,few,TRBD1,CASSLVTRGQGVDTEAFF,TGTGCCAGCAGCTTAGTTACGAGAGGACAGGGGGTAGACACTGAAGCTTTCTTT
TRBJ2-5,TRBV5-6,.,.,CASSWGTGQVGETQYF,TGTGCCAGCAGCTGGGGTACGGGACAAGTAGGGGAGACCCAGTACTTC
TRBJ1-2,TRBV21-1,.,.,CASKTGTYGYTF,TGTGCCAGCAAGACAGGGACCTATGGCTACACCTTC
TRBJ1-5,TRBV10-2,.,TRBD1,CASTGQGDQPQHF,TGCGCCAGCACTGGACAGGGGGATCAGCCCCAGCATTTT
TRBJ2-5,TRBV19,few,.,CASRSRTDQETQYF,TGTGCCAGTAGGTCCCGGACAGATCAAGAGACCCAGTACTTC
TRBJ1-4,TRBV27,.,TRBD1,CASSPRQGTNEKLFF,TGTGCCAGCAGTCCGCGACAGGGAACTAATGAAAAACTGTTTTTT
TRBJ1-2,TRBV3-1/TRBV3-2,.,.,CASSPFSAANYGYTF,TGTGCCAGCAGCCCTTTCAGCGCCGCTAACTATGGCTACACCTTC
TRBJ2-2,TRBV3-1/TRBV3-2,.,.,CASSQVSGLSGELFF,TGTGCCAGCAGCCAAGTCTCGGGACTTTCCGGGGAGCTGTTTTTT
TRBJ2-6,TRBV7-9,.,TRBD2,CASSLSRSGGTSGANVLTF,TGTGCCAGCAGCCTGTCCCGGAGCGGGGGCACCTCTGGGGCCAACGTCCTGACTTTC
TRBJ2-3,TRBV10-2,.,TRBD2,CASSEGLARSTDTQYF,TGCGCCAGCAGTGAGGGACTAGCGCGAAGCACAGATACGCAGTATTTT
TRBJ2-1,TRBV30,.,TRBD1,CAWSRATGARNEQFF,TGTGCCTGGAGTCGGGCGACAGGGGCCAGGAATGAGCAGTTCTTC
TRBJ1-1,TRBV11-2,.,.,CASSPPVAGQAEAFF,TGTGCCAGCAGCCCTCCAGTCGCGGGGCAGGCTGAAGCTTTCTTT
TRBJ1-2,TRBV18,.,.,CASSPQGANYGYTF,TGTGCCAGCTCACCACAGGGGGCTAACTATGGCTACACCTTC
TRBJ2-7,TRBV28,.,TRBD2,CASKDILGERGVFYEQYF,TGTGCCAGCAAGGATATACTAGGGGAGCGGGGTGTCTTCTACGAGCAGTACTTC
TRBJ2-5,TRBV5-4,.,TRBD2,CASSAVGTSRETQYF,TGTGCCAGCAGCGCGGTCGGGACTAGTAGAGAGACCCAGTACTTC
TRBJ1-2,TRBV13,.,.,CASSLGRNYGYTF,TGTGCCAGCAGCTTAGGGAGGAACTATGGCTACACCTTC
TRBJ2-5,TRBV7-9,.,TRBD1,CASSLVRGIQETQYF,TGTGCCAGCAGCTTAGTCAGGGGGATACAAGAGACCCAGTACTTC
TRBJ2-5,TRBV12-3/TRBV12-4,.,TRBD2,CASTLLAGETQYF,TGTGCCAGCACCCTACTAGCGGGAGAGACCCAGTACTTC
TRBJ1-2,TRBV7-2,.,TRBD1,CASSFPGQGHYGYTF,TGTGCCAGCAGCTTCCCGGGACAGGGACACTATGGCTACACCTTC
TRBJ2-7,TRBV5-6,.,TRBD2,CASSPPGLAGGYEQYF,TGTGCCAGCAGCCCGCCGGGACTAGCGGGAGGCTACGAGCAGTACTTC
TRBJ1-6,TRBV6-2/TRBV6-3,.,TRBD1,CASSPRTGRTSPLHF,TGTGCCAGCAGTCCCAGGACAGGGCGTACTTCACCCCTCCACTTT
TRBJ2-7,TRBV29-1,.,TRBD2,CSVVGLAGGIYEQYF,TGCAGCGTTGTAGGTCTAGCGGGAGGGATCTACGAGCAGTACTTC
TRBJ2-5,TRBV11-2,.,TRBD2,CASSLVWTSGTEGQETQYF,TGTGCCAGCAGCTTAGTGTGGACTAGCGGGACAGAAGGGCAAGAGACCCAGTACTTC